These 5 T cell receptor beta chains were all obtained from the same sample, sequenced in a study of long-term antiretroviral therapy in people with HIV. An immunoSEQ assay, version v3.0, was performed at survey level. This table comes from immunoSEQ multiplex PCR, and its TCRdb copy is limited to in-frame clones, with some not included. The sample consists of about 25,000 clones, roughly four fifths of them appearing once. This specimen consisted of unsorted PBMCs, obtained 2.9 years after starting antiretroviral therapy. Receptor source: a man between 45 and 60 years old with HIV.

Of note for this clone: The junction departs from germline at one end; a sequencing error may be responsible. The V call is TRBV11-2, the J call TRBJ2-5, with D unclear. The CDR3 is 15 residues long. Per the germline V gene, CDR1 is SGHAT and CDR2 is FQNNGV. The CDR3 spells CASSLGTVDHETQYF. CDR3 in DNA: TGTGCCAGCAGCTTAGGGACCGTTGACCACGAGACCCAGTACTTC. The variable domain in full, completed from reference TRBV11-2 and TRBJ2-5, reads EAGVAQSPRYKIIEKRQSVAFWCNPISGHATLYWYQQILGQGPKLLIQFQNNGVVDDSQLPKDRFSAERLKGVDSTLKIQPAKLEDSAVYLCASSLGTVDHETQYFGPGTRLLVL.

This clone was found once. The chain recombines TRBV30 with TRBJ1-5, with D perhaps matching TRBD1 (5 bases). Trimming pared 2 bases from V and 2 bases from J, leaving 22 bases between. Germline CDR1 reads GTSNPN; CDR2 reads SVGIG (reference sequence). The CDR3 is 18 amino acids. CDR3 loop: CAWSKWSVGQGGNQPQHF. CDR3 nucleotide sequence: TGTGCCTGGAGTAAATGGTCTGTTGGGCAGGGCGGCAATCAGCCCCAGCATTTT.

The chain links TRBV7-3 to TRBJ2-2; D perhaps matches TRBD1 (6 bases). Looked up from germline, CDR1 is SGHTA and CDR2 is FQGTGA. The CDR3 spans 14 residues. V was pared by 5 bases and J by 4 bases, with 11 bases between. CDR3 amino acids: CASSLPTGTGELFF. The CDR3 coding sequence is TGTGCCAGCAGCCTGCCGACAGGCACCGGGGAGCTGTTTTTT.

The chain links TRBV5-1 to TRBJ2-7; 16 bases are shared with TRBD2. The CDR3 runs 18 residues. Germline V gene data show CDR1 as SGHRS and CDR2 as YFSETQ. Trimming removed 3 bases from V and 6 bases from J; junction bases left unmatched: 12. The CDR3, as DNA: TGCGCCAGCAGCTCGACGGGACTAGCGGGGGGGAGAGGGGTCGAGCAGTACTTC. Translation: CASSSTGLAGGRGVEQYF.

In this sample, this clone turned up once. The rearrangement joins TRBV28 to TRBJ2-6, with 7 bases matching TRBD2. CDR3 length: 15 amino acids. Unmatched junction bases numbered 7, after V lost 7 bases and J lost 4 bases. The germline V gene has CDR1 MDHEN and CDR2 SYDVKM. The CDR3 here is CASTGGRAGANVLTF. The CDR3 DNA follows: TGTGCCAGCACGGGGGGTAGGGCCGGGGCCAACGTCCTGACTTTC. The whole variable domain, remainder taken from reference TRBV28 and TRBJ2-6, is DVKVTQSSRYLVKRTGEKVFLECVQDMDHENMFWYRQDPGLGLRLIYFSYDVKMKEKGDIPEGYSVSREKKERFSLILESASTNQTSMYLCASTGGRAGANVLTFGAGSRLTVL.